The T cell receptor beta chain under discussion was sequenced for a study of blood T cell repertoires in COVID-19. Produced via immunoSEQ multiplex PCR; TCRdb's table is partial and in-frame only. The data contain roughly 140,000 clones, 84% of them singletons. The CDR3 spans 14 residues. V was cut by 3 bases and J by 8 bases, with 14 bases left in between. Germline CDR1 reads SGHRS; CDR2 reads YFSETQ. The origin of this receptor is a man aged 60-69 years with active or convalescent COVID-19. Sequenced input: peripheral blood. The chain carries TRBV5-1 and TRBJ1-4; D is unresolved. CDR3 coding DNA: TGCGCCAGCAGCTCCCTTGATACAGCAGAAAAACTGTTTTTT. Residues: CASSSLDTAEKLFF.